This entry concerns a single TCR beta chain. Its specificity is unknown. This entry comes from a study of chemoradiotherapy in HPV16-positive cancers. General study findings and limits: In HPV16-positive patients, HPV-responsive T-cell expansion tracked better recurrence-free survival.

This CDR3 comprises 12 residues. V dropped 7 bases and J dropped 2; count of bases not matched to a gene: 1. Per the germline V gene, CDR1 is MNHEY and CDR2 is SVGAGI. Data came from immunoSEQ multiplex PCR; TCRdb stores just in-frame clones and leaves some out. This sample has several thousand clones, with nearly 80% found just once. This receptor was identified in a human donor with HPV-associated anogenital cancer. Sampling took place from a patient who underwent chemoradiotherapy. The chain employs TRBV6-5 and TRBJ2-5; 7 nucleotides line up with TRBD2. For the CDR3, the DNA is TGTGCCAGCAAGCGGGGACAAGAGACCCAGTACTTC. Translation gives CASKRGQETQYF.